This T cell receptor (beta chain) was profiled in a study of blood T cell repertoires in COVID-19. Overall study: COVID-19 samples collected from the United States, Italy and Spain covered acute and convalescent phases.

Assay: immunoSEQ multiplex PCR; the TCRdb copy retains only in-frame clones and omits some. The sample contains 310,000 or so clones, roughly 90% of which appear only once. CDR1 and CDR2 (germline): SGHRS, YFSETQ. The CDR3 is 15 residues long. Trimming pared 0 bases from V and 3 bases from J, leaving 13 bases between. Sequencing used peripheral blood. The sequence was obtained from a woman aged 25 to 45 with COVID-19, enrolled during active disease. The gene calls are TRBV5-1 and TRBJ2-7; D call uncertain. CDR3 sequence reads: CASSLAPVGSYEQYF. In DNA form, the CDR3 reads TGCGCCAGCAGCTTGGCCCCAGTGGGCAGCTACGAGCAGTACTTC.